A selection of T cell receptor beta chains follows, all from one sample in a study of T-cell memory formation after mild COVID-19. In TCRdb, the 5' RACE reads were re-called with MiXCR into one record per CDR3 protein. The table shows some 280,000 distinct CDR3 sequences, with 15% to 20% occurring only once. Sequencing input: PBMCs or a T cell subset sorted from them (not recorded which). The source is a man in his late teens or twenties who had mild COVID-19 (a few samples of this study predate the infection). Cell type and time point are not known. The CDR3 runs from the conserved cysteine through the conserved F or W. D genes are given only for firm matches. A row's size may be missing; if present it is once, few, many or a size class.

abundance	j_gene	d_gene	v_gene	CDR3nt	CDR3aa
few	TRBJ2-7	NA	TRBV6-2/TRBV6-3	TGTGCCAGCAGTATCCGGGACACGAGCCACTACGAGCAGTACTTC	CASSIRDTSHYEQYF
few	TRBJ2-2	TRBD2	TRBV5-1	TGCGCCAGCAGCCTGTGGGGTATAAGCGGGACCAACACCGGGGAGCTGTTTTTT	CASSLWGISGTNTGELFF
few	TRBJ2-3	TRBD2	TRBV5-1	TGCGCCAGCAGCCCGGCTTTAGGGACTAACACAGATACGCAGTATTTT	CASSPALGTNTDTQYF
NA	TRBJ1-1	NA	TRBV20-1	TGCAGTGCTAGGACAGCGCTTTACACTGAAGCTTTCTTT	CSARTALYTEAFF
NA	TRBJ1-1	NA	TRBV7-2	TGTGCCAGCGGAACGGACAGCATGAACACTGAAGCTTTCTTT	CASGTDSMNTEAFF
NA	TRBJ2-7	NA	TRBV4-3	TGCGCCAGCAGCCAAGATTCGGCAGGCTACGAGCAGTACTTC	CASSQDSAGYEQYF
once	TRBJ1-6	NA	TRBV7-9	TGTGCCAGCAGCTTAGGAGGCAGAATTTATTCACCCCTCCACTTT	CASSLGGRIYSPLHF
many	TRBJ2-1	NA	TRBV28	TGTGCCAGCCATTCCCTAGCGAGGGTGAGGGGTGAGCAGTTCTTC	CASHSLARVRGEQFF
once	TRBJ2-5	NA	TRBV18	TGTTCCAGCTCACCATACCAAGAGACCCAGTACTTC	CSSSPYQETQYF
few	TRBJ1-1	NA	TRBV12-3/TRBV12-4	TGTGCCAGCAGTTTAGAATACACTGAAGCTTTCTTT	CASSLEYTEAFF
NA	TRBJ1-2	NA	TRBV5-1	TGCGCCAGCAGCTCCCGAGGGGACTTCTATGGCTACACCTTC	CASSSRGDFYGYTF
NA	TRBJ2-6	TRBD1	TRBV5-5	TGTGCCAGCAGCTTGTCTGGAACAGGGGGCCCTGGGGCCAACGTCCTGACTTTC	CASSLSGTGGPGANVLTF
NA	TRBJ2-1	NA	TRBV7-6	TGTGCCAGCAGCTTATATCGGAGGGAAGGAGCGCCCTACAATGAGCAGTTCTTC	CASSLYRREGAPYNEQFF
NA	TRBJ1-1	TRBD1	TRBV7-6	TGTGCCAGCAGCTTAAAACAGGGGGCCGAAGCTTTCTTT	CASSLKQGAEAFF
few	TRBJ1-5	NA	TRBV12-3/TRBV12-4	TGTGCCAGCAAGGAGGGCGGGTTGAGCAATCAGCCCCAGCATTTT	CASKEGGLSNQPQHF
many	TRBJ1-1	NA	TRBV12-3/TRBV12-4	TGTGCCAGCGGTGGATACGGGTCCACTGAAGCTTTCTTT	CASGGYGSTEAFF
few	TRBJ1-2	NA	TRBV11-2	TGTGCCAGCAGCTGGGGAGTCCTAGGGGGTGGCTATGGCTACACCTTC	CASSWGVLGGGYGYTF
few	TRBJ2-5	NA	TRBV24-1	TGTGCCACCAGTGGGGCGGCCCAAGAGACCCAGTACTTC	CATSGAAQETQYF
NA	TRBJ2-2	NA	TRBV7-9	TGTGCCAGCAGTTTCGGACAGCTTAACTCGAACACCGGGGAGCTGTTTTTT	CASSFGQLNSNTGELFF
few	TRBJ2-1	NA	TRBV7-3	TGTGCCAGCAGCCGTGGGGGCCTTTACAATGAGCAGTTCTTC	CASSRGGLYNEQFF
many	TRBJ2-1	NA	TRBV7-7	TGTGCCAGCAGTGTGGACGGAGGTGAGCAGTTCTTC	CASSVDGGEQFF
NA	TRBJ2-7	NA	TRBV20-1	TGCAGTGCTAGAGATTCGGGCTACGAGCAGTACTTC	CSARDSGYEQYF
NA	TRBJ2-3	NA	TRBV5-1	TGCGCCAGCAGCTTGAGACACCCTAGCACAGATACGCAGTATTTT	CASSLRHPSTDTQYF
many	TRBJ2-5	NA	TRBV11-2	TGTGCCAGCAGCTTAGGGCCAGTATGGCAAGAGACCCAGTACTTC	CASSLGPVWQETQYF